This T cell receptor beta chain derives from a study of T cell responses to AZD1222 COVID-19 vaccine. This clone was counted between two and nine times. The germline gives CDR1 MNHNS, CDR2 SASEGT. The CDR3 is made up of 11 amino acids. V was clipped by 3 bases and J by 7 bases, with 3 bases between them. Sequenced by immunoSEQ multiplex PCR; TCRdb stores in-frame clones only, minus some. Of roughly 80,000 clones in the sample, roughly nine tenths were seen once. This chain uses TRBV6-1 with TRBJ2-2; D gene uncertain. The sequence was collected from an adult who received the AZD1222 COVID-19 vaccine. The specimen was peripheral blood, collected 28 days after the second AZD1222 dose. The CDR3 protein is CASSEVGELFF. The CDR3 DNA follows: TGTGCCAGCAGTGAGGTCGGGGAGCTGTTTTTT.